This T cell receptor (beta chain) was captured in a study of CD8+ T cells in alopecia areata. Unmatched junction bases numbered 6, after V lost 4 bases and J lost 3 bases. The CDR3 extends over 14 amino acids. The germline V gene encodes CDR1 SGHNT and CDR2 YYREEE (reference sequence). RNA was extracted and reverse transcribed into cDNA as the sequencing template. This table comes from immunoSEQ multiplex PCR, and its TCRdb copy is limited to in-frame clones, with some not included. This table holds hundreds of thousands of clones, about three fifths found once. With respect to this clone: The antigen remains undetermined.

Study-wide results and limits: Expanded CD8+ clones among the top 100, as well as scalp clonality, were significantly decreased by tofacitinib. Possibly because of HLA-related factors, TCR sharing was less clear across patients than in mice. Scalp and blood samples kept many expanded lesional clones throughout tofacitinib.

The treatment denotes: oral pan-JAK inhibitor, 5-10 mg twice daily. The origin of this receptor is a human donor with alopecia areata. The sequences come from CD4+ T cells sorted from blood, collected at week 24, from a patient treated with tofacitinib. The chain recombines TRBV5-4 with TRBJ1-1; 7 nucleotides match TRBD1. The CDR3 nucleotides are TGTGCCAGCAGCCAGACAGGGCTGGACACTGAAGCTTTCTTT. It yields the protein CASSQTGLDTEAFF.